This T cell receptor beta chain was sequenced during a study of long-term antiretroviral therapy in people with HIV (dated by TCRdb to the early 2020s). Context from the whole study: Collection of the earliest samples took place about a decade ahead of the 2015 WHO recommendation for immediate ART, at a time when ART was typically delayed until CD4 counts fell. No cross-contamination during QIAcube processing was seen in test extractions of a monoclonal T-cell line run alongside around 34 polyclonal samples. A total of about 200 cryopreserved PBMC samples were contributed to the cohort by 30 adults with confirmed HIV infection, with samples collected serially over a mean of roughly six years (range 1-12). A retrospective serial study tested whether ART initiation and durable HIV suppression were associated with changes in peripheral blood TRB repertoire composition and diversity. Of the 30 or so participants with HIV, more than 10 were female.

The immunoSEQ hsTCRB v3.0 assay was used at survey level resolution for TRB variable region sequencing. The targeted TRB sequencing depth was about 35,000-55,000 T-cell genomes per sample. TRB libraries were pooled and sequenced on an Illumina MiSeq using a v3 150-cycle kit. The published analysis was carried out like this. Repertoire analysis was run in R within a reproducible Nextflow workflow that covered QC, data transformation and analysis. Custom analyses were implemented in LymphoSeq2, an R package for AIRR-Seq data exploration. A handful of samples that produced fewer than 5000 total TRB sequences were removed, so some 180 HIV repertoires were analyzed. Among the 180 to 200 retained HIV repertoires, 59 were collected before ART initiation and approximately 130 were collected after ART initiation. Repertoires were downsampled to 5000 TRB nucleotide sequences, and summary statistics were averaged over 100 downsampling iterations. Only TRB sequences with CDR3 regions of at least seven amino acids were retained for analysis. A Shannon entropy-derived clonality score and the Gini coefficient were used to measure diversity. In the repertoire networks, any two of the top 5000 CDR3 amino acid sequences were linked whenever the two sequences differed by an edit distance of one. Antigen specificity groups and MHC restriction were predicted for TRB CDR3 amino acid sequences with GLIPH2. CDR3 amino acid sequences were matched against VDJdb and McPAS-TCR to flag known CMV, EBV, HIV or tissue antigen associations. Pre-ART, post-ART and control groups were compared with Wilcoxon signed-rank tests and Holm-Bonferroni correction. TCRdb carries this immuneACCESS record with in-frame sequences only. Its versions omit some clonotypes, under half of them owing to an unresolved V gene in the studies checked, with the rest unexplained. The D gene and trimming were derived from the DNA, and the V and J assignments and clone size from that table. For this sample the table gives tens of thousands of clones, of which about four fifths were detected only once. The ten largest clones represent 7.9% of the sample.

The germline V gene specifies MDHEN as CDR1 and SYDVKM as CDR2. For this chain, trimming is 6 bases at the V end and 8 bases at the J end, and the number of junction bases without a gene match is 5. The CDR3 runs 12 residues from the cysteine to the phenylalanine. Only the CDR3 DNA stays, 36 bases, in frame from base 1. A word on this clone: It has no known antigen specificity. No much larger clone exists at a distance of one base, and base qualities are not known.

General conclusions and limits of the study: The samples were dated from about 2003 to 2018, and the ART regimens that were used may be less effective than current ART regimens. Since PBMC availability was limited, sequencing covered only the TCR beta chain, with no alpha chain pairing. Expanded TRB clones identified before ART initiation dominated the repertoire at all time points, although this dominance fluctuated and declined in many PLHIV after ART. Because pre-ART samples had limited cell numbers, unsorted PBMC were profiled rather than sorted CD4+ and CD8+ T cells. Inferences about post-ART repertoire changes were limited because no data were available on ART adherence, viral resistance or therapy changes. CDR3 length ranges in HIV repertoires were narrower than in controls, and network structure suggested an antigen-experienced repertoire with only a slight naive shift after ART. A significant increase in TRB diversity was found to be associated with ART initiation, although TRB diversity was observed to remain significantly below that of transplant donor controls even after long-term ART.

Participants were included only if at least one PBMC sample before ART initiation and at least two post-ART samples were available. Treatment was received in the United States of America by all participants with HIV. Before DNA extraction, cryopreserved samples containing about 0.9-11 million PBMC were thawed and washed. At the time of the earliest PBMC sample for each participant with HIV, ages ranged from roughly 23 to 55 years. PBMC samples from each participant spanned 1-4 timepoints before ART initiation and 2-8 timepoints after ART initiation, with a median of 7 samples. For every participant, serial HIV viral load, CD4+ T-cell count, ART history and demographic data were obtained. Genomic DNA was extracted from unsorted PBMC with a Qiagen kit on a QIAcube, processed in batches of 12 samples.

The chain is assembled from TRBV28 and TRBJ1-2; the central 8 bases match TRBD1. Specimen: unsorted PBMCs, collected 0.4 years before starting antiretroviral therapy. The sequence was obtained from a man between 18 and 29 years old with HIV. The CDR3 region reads CASRPGGYGYTF. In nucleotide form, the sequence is TGTGCCAGCAGACCAGGGGGCTACGGCTACACCTTC.